A selection of T cell receptor beta chains follows, all from one sample in a study of T-cell reconstitution after alpha-beta-depleted transplantation in children. TCRdb re-called the PCR reads with MiXCR, one entry per CDR3 protein. This table holds about 900,000 distinct CDR3 sequences, about 29% found once. Here the sequenced sample was PBMCs, mostly from graft donor cells, taken 360 days after TCRalphabeta/CD19-depleted stem cell transplant. The receptor source for this set is a boy in the first two years of life who had a stem cell transplant for SCID, so the T cells may come from the graft donor. Both conserved end residues are part of each CDR3. D genes are given only for firm matches. Clone size, where shown, is once, few, many, or a class for clones that have expanded.

D gene	CDR3 length	J gene	clone size	V gene	CDR3 protein	CDR3 DNA
TRBD2	14	TRBJ2-3	few	TRBV6-5	CASSSLAGALGQYF	TGTGCCAGCAGTTCCCTAGCGGGGGCGCTAGGGCAGTATTTT
.	16	TRBJ2-1	few	TRBV5-1	CASSGIQGWGNGEQFF	TGCGCCAGCAGCGGTATACAGGGTTGGGGAAATGGGGAGCAGTTCTTC
.	14	TRBJ2-1	.	TRBV12-3/TRBV12-4	CASSGQTYGDEQFF	TGTGCCAGCAGCGGGCAGACCTACGGCGATGAGCAGTTCTTC
TRBD1	15	TRBJ1-1	few	TRBV6-1	CASKTWDSKNTEAFF	TGTGCCAGCAAGACTTGGGACAGCAAGAACACTGAAGCTTTCTTT
.	15	TRBJ2-5	.	TRBV27	CASSFPVGGGETQYF	TGTGCCAGCAGTTTCCCGGTAGGGGGAGGAGAGACCCAGTACTTC
.	12	TRBJ2-7	few	TRBV24-1	CAHDGHHYEQYF	TGTGCCCACGACGGACACCACTACGAGCAGTACTTC
TRBD1	15	TRBJ1-1	few	TRBV29-1	CSVADRHRRDTEAFF	TGCAGCGTCGCGGACAGGCACCGCAGGGACACTGAAGCTTTCTTT
.	15	TRBJ1-2	.	TRBV12-3/TRBV12-4	CASSFWGAGHYGYTF	TGTGCCAGCAGTTTCTGGGGGGCTGGGCACTATGGCTACACCTTC
TRBD1	13	TRBJ1-2	few	TRBV18	CASSRTPGQGYTF	TGTGCCAGCTCACGAACCCCGGGACAGGGCTACACCTTC
TRBD2	15	TRBJ2-5	.	TRBV9	CASSAIAGGRETQYF	TGTGCCAGCAGCGCGATAGCGGGGGGGCGTGAGACCCAGTACTTC
.	15	TRBJ2-5	.	TRBV5-6	CASSLDRRAPETQYF	TGTGCCAGCAGCTTGGACAGAAGAGCACCGGAGACCCAGTACTTC
.	14	TRBJ1-1	few	TRBV5-1	CASSLKTGGTEAFF	TGCGCCAGCAGCTTGAAGACAGGAGGGACTGAAGCTTTCTTT
.	13	TRBJ2-5	many	TRBV20-1	CSASVGSQETQYF	TGCAGTGCTAGCGTTGGGTCCCAAGAGACCCAGTACTTC
.	13	TRBJ1-1	.	TRBV5-1	CASSAHAGRAAFF	TGCGCCAGCAGCGCTCATGCCGGACGCGCAGCTTTCTTT
.	14	TRBJ2-7	few	TRBV5-6	CASSLVQGAYEQYF	TGTGCCAGCAGCTTGGTGCAGGGAGCCTACGAGCAGTACTTC
TRBD1	14	TRBJ2-7	.	TRBV6-2/TRBV6-3	CASHRDWTGYEQYF	TGTGCCAGCCATAGAGACTGGACAGGGTACGAGCAGTACTTC
.	15	TRBJ1-1	.	TRBV6-2/TRBV6-3	CASSFPFGGGTEAFF	TGTGCCAGCAGTTTCCCCTTTGGGGGGGGCACTGAAGCTTTCTTT
TRBD2	13	TRBJ2-5	few	TRBV5-1	CASTGLVVETQYF	TGCGCCAGCACGGGACTAGTAGTAGAGACCCAGTACTTC
TRBD1	13	TRBJ2-5	.	TRBV5-1	CASQTGLGETQYF	TGCGCCAGCCAGACAGGGTTGGGTGAGACCCAGTACTTC
.	13	TRBJ2-7	few	TRBV5-1	CASSLVSGYEQYF	TGCGCCAGCAGCTTGGTATCGGGCTACGAGCAGTACTTC
.	14	TRBJ1-2	many	TRBV12-1	CASSLAGPIYGYTF	TGTGCCAGCAGCTTGGCCGGACCGATCTATGGCTACACCTTC
.	18	TRBJ2-1	.	TRBV6-5	CASSYSLGVAGTQNEQFF	TGTGCCAGCAGTTACTCACTGGGAGTAGCCGGTACACAGAATGAGCAGTTCTTC
TRBD1	16	TRBJ2-3	.	TRBV5-1	CASSSPQGASTDTQYF	TGCGCCAGCAGCTCACCACAGGGGGCAAGCACAGATACGCAGTATTTT
TRBD2	16	TRBJ2-7	few	TRBV4-2	CASSQDFSGTSYEQYF	TGTGCCAGCAGCCAAGATTTTTCCGGGACTAGCTACGAGCAGTACTTC
.	13	TRBJ2-5	.	TRBV18	CASSNRERETQYF	TGTGCCAGCTCAAACAGGGAGAGGGAGACCCAGTACTTC
.	14	TRBJ2-5	.	TRBV6-2/TRBV6-3	CASDQETIGRDQYF	TGTGCCAGCGACCAAGAGACTATCGGAAGAGACCAGTACTTC
.	16	TRBJ1-1	few	TRBV12-3/TRBV12-4	CASSFFMRLQPTEAFF	TGTGCCAGCAGTTTTTTTATGAGGTTACAGCCCACTGAAGCTTTCTTT
TRBD2	18	TRBJ2-3	.	TRBV20-1	CSARVWTSGGASTDTQYF	TGCAGTGCTAGAGTGTGGACTAGCGGGGGCGCCAGCACAGATACGCAGTATTTT
.	15	TRBJ2-1	.	TRBV4-3	CASSPAPGTHNEQFF	TGCGCCAGCAGCCCAGCCCCCGGGACCCACAATGAGCAGTTCTTC
.	13	TRBJ2-1	.	TRBV2	CASSESSQREQFF	TGTGCCAGCAGTGAGTCTAGCCAGCGGGAGCAGTTCTTC
.	16	TRBJ2-3	.	TRBV4-2	CASSQRRGPPGDTQYF	TGTGCCAGCAGCCAGAGGCGGGGGCCTCCGGGAGATACGCAGTATTTT
.	15	TRBJ1-1	few	TRBV6-5	CASSYSEGTLTEAFF	TGTGCCAGCAGTTACTCTGAGGGTACGTTGACTGAAGCTTTCTTT
.	15	TRBJ2-1	.	TRBV11-2	CASSLEWGLYNEQFF	TGTGCCAGCAGCTTAGAGTGGGGGCTGTACAATGAGCAGTTCTTC
.	18	TRBJ1-1	.	TRBV6-2/TRBV6-3	CASSYPDYLELQRFEAFF	TGTGCCAGCAGTTACCCCGACTATTTGGAGCTACAACGGTTTGAAGCTTTCTTT
.	12	TRBJ2-1	few	TRBV6-5	CASSRRSNEQFF	TGTGCCAGCAGTCGCCGGTCTAATGAGCAGTTCTTC
TRBD1	14	TRBJ1-1	.	TRBV5-1	CASRTTGMNTEAFF	TGCGCCAGCAGGACGACAGGGATGAACACTGAAGCTTTCTTT
.	14	TRBJ1-1	.	TRBV3-1	CASSQAPGATEAFF	TGTGCCAGCAGCCAAGCCCCAGGGGCCACTGAAGCTTTCTTT
TRBD2	17	TRBJ2-1	.	TRBV29-1	CSVDFGLAGGNYNEQFF	TGCAGCGTTGATTTTGGACTAGCGGGGGGTAACTACAATGAGCAGTTCTTC
.	11	TRBJ1-2	.	TRBV29-1	CSVDRGRGYTF	TGCAGCGTTGACAGGGGCCGGGGCTACACCTTC
.	15	TRBJ2-7	few	TRBV18	CASSPSPRATYEQYF	TGTGCCAGCTCACCATCCCCCAGGGCTACCTACGAGCAGTACTTC